This entry is about one T cell receptor beta chain. V dropped 6 bases and J dropped 3; count of bases not matched to a gene: 7. CDR3 size: 15 residues. Germline V gene sequence: CDR1 MGHDK, CDR2 SYGVNS. This sample stems from a study of blood T cell repertoires in COVID-19. Overall study context: Acute and convalescent COVID-19 specimens originated in the United States, Italy and Spain. The cDNA or gDNA used as material had been derived from T cells, B-cell-depleted T cells, or PBMCs.

Per the authors' pipeline: Amplification of reference gene primers provided the estimated nucleated cell counts. Method: immunoSEQ multiplex PCR; TCRdb's copy keeps in-frame clones and lacks some. The V and J calls and clone size are taken from that table; D and trimming were inferred from the DNA. The table has fewer than 110,000 clones, about nine tenths seen once; the top ten hold approximately 15%. What was sequenced was peripheral blood. The origin of this receptor is a man aged 45 to 65 with acute or convalescent COVID-19. This chain links TRBV25-1 with TRBJ1-3, with 8 nucleotides matching TRBD1. The CDR3 DNA is TGTGCCAGCAGACCCGACAGGGGAGTTGGAAACACCATATATTTT. It codes for CASRPDRGVGNTIYF.